This T cell receptor (beta chain) emerged from a study of blood T cell repertoires in COVID-19. Study at large: The United States, Italy and Spain supplied acute and convalescent COVID-19 samples. The cDNA or gDNA used as material had been derived from T cells, B-cell-depleted T cells, or PBMCs.

Using immunoSEQ multiplex PCR, the repertoire was profiled, and TCRdb retains in-frame clones only, with some absent. The table lists around 140,000 clones, roughly 90% of them singletons. J lost 6 bases, V lost 4 bases, and 8 bases had no gene match. The CDR3 is 14 residues long. From germline, CDR1 is LGHDT and CDR2 YNNKEL (reference sequence). Source material: peripheral blood. This TCR was recovered from a man aged 70-80 years with active COVID-19. V gene TRBV3-1 (or the pseudogene TRBV3-2) combines with J gene TRBJ2-7; 8 positions agree with TRBD1. CDR3 residues: CASSLRDRSVEQYF. The CDR3 DNA is TGTGCCAGCAGCCTCCGGGACAGGAGTGTCGAGCAGTACTTC.